This T cell receptor beta chain appears in the sequencing data of a study of regulatory T cells in long-lasting Graves disease. Study-level information: New Graves' disease cases had less than 3 months of antithyroid drugs.

The authors built TCR beta libraries using iRepertoire HTBI primers and Arm-PCR of CDR3 regions. TCRdb used MiXCR to reprocess the multiplex PCR reads, holding one entry per CDR3 protein. Of about 240,000 distinct CDR3 sequences listed, roughly a fifth are singletons. Study results and caveats: Favoring TRBV28, TRBJ1-2 and TRBJ2-5 was a feature seen in persistent disease. Few sampled subjects may have lowered accuracy.

CDR3 size: 14 residues. The ends lost 6 bases at V and 3 bases at J; junction bases unmatched: 5. Sample time point: newly diagnosed GD, antithyroid drugs for less than 3 months. PBMCs provided the RNA from which the TCR library was made. An endocrinology department in Xi'an, China, supplied the patients. This clonotype has a count of ten or more. The antigen remains undetermined. Sequenced material: peripheral blood mononuclear cells (PBMCs), taken at new diagnosis, from a patient treated with antithyroid drugs. The clonotype comes from a female donor with Graves disease. The rearrangement joins TRBV12-3 or TRBV12-4 to TRBJ2-1, with 7 bases that match TRBD2. The CDR3 DNA follows: TGTGCCAGCAGCGACGGGAGGTTCTACAATGAGCAGTTCTTC. Protein product: CASSDGRFYNEQFF.